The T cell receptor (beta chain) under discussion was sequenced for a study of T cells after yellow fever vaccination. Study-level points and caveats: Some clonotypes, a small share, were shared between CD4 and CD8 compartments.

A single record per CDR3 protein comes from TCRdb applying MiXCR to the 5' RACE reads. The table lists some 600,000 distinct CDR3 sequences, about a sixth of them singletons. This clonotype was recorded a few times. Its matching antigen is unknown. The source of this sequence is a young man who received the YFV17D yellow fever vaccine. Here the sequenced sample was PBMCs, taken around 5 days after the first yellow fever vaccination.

The CDR3 protein is CASSLAASRNEKLFF. The CDR3 nucleotides read TGCGCCAGCAGCTTGGCCGCCAGCCGGAATGAAAAACTGTTTTTT. V is TRBV5-1 and J is TRBJ1-4; no reliable D call. This CDR3 contains 15 residues. Per germline, CDR1 SGHRS and CDR2 YFSETQ. V gave up 0 bases and J gave up 5 bases, with 11 bases separating them.